This TCR beta chain was obtained from a study of a mutant IDH1 vaccine in newly diagnosed glioma. Study information: Patients' prior therapy spanned radiotherapy, temozolomide, or both; most underwent both.

TCRdb's copy holds only in-frame clones and misses some; the assay was immunoSEQ multiplex PCR. This sample yields tens of thousands of clones, of which around 83% are seen a single time; roughly 9% belongs to the top ten. Turning to this clone: Its antigen is currently unknown.

Study results and limitations: Pseudoprogression showed no apparent link to changes in top peripheral T cell clonotypes.

Time point reported: baseline, week 1 (first vaccination visit). This sample's treatment: pre-vaccination baseline after standard-of-care therapy. The astrocytomas were IDH1-mutant, ATRX-negative, and WHO grade 3 or 4. V gave up 1 base and J gave up 1 base; unmatched junction bases: 3. Germline loops: CDR1 LGHNA, CDR2 YNFKEQ. This CDR3 has 15 residues. The specimen comprised peripheral blood mononuclear cells (PBMCs), sampled from a glioma patient treated with radiotherapy, temozolomide or both. The receptor was derived from a man in his fifties with glioma. Some clones in this sample may be carry-over from other donors' samples. This rearrangement joins TRBV4-2 to TRBJ1-1; 7 nucleotides match TRBD1. The CDR3 DNA follows: TGTGCCAGCAGCCAAGGACAGGGACCGAACACTGAAGCTTTCTTT. Residues: CASSQGQGPNTEAFF.